Listed below are T cell receptor beta chains from one sample, sequenced in a study of T cells in Graves' hyperthyroidism and ophthalmopathy. TCRdb re-called the multiplex PCR reads with MiXCR, one entry per CDR3 protein. The sample lists over 250,000 distinct CDR3 sequences, roughly 22% seen once, with roughly 60% in the top ten. Input material: blood. All receptors derive from a man aged 25 to 40 with Graves' ophthalmopathy. Each CDR3 is given with its conserved first and last residue.

j_call: TRBJ1-6
cdr3_length: 14
v_call: TRBV4-1
cdr3_aa: CASSQVIRNSPLHF

j_call: TRBJ1-2
cdr3_length: 12
v_call: TRBV28
cdr3_aa: CASSQIDYGYTF

j_call: TRBJ2-1
cdr3_length: 11
v_call: TRBV30
cdr3_aa: CACKGYNEQFF

j_call: TRBJ2-3
cdr3_length: 18
v_call: TRBV20-1
cdr3_aa: CSARDVPWGRGGRDTQYF

j_call: TRBJ2-3
cdr3_length: 15
v_call: TRBV11-2
cdr3_aa: CASSYFAGGQDTQYF

j_call: TRBJ2-2
cdr3_length: 14
v_call: TRBV20-1
cdr3_aa: CSARDPRRAGELFF

j_call: TRBJ2-4
cdr3_length: 16
v_call: TRBV3-1
cdr3_aa: CASSHLGETPVNIQYF

j_call: TRBJ2-3
cdr3_length: 15
v_call: TRBV7-9
cdr3_aa: CASSLGLGDTDTQYF

j_call: TRBJ2-5
cdr3_length: 15
v_call: TRBV14
cdr3_aa: CASSRGHPLQETQYF

j_call: TRBJ1-2
cdr3_length: 15
v_call: TRBV11-2
cdr3_aa: CASGTYRGQGDGYTF

j_call: TRBJ2-7
cdr3_length: 15
v_call: TRBV19
cdr3_aa: CASRMTSGRFDEQYF

j_call: TRBJ2-3
cdr3_length: 14
v_call: TRBV12-5
cdr3_aa: CASGLGQVTDTQYF

j_call: TRBJ2-2
cdr3_length: 19
v_call: TRBV5-1
cdr3_aa: CASSLAPSFKRELTGELFF

j_call: TRBJ2-3
cdr3_length: 15
v_call: TRBV20-1
cdr3_aa: CSASPRQGGRDTQYF

j_call: TRBJ1-4
cdr3_length: 13
v_call: TRBV20-1
cdr3_aa: CSAKTGPNEKLFF

j_call: TRBJ1-2
cdr3_length: 14
v_call: TRBV7-8
cdr3_aa: CASSFQTGSYGYTF

j_call: TRBJ2-1
cdr3_length: 14
v_call: TRBV27
cdr3_aa: CASSRRGQYNEQFF

j_call: TRBJ2-3
cdr3_length: 16
v_call: TRBV7-6
cdr3_aa: CASSAYREVETDTQYF

j_call: TRBJ1-5
cdr3_length: 14
v_call: TRBV27
cdr3_aa: CASSPRALRQPQHF

j_call: TRBJ2-6
cdr3_length: 18
v_call: TRBV29-1
cdr3_aa: CSVEEWGQSASGANVLTF

j_call: TRBJ1-5
cdr3_length: 15
v_call: TRBV20-1
cdr3_aa: CSAGGLGGLGQPQHF

j_call: TRBJ1-5
cdr3_length: 15
v_call: TRBV6-6
cdr3_aa: CASSYSYGGNQPQHF

j_call: TRBJ2-7
cdr3_length: 13
v_call: TRBV28
cdr3_aa: CASSFSGTYEQYF

j_call: TRBJ2-3
cdr3_length: 15
v_call: TRBV19
cdr3_aa: CASSIGGQNTDTQYF

j_call: TRBJ2-2
cdr3_length: 14
v_call: TRBV28
cdr3_aa: CASRRTGGGGELFF

j_call: TRBJ2-1
cdr3_length: 15
v_call: TRBV20-1
cdr3_aa: CSARGTGSSYNEQFF

j_call: TRBJ2-2
cdr3_length: 16
v_call: TRBV7-9
cdr3_aa: CASRPRLAGVAGELFF

j_call: TRBJ1-1
cdr3_length: 14
v_call: TRBV27
cdr3_aa: CASRSGQANTEAFF

j_call: TRBJ1-6
cdr3_length: 16
v_call: TRBV4-2
cdr3_aa: CASSQDSTAYNSPLHF

j_call: TRBJ1-4
cdr3_length: 13
v_call: TRBV30
cdr3_aa: CAWKGQGDEKLFF

j_call: TRBJ2-4
cdr3_length: 16
v_call: TRBV7-9
cdr3_aa: CASSLGLGQLINIQYF

j_call: TRBJ2-3
cdr3_length: 16
v_call: TRBV20-1
cdr3_aa: CSAGRLAGGASDTQYF

j_call: TRBJ2-5
cdr3_length: 14
v_call: TRBV7-3
cdr3_aa: CASSLSQGDETQYF

j_call: TRBJ2-4
cdr3_length: 16
v_call: TRBV11-3
cdr3_aa: CASSLLAQGGKNIQYF

j_call: TRBJ1-1
cdr3_length: 14
v_call: TRBV6-2/TRBV6-3
cdr3_aa: CASRSFNRDSEAFF

j_call: TRBJ1-2
cdr3_length: 18
v_call: TRBV2
cdr3_aa: CASSEAGGGGESSYGYTF

j_call: TRBJ1-5
cdr3_length: 15
v_call: TRBV30
cdr3_aa: CAWSVGTGGLQPQHF

j_call: TRBJ1-6
cdr3_length: 12
v_call: TRBV28
cdr3_aa: CASNPGVSPLHF

j_call: TRBJ2-7
cdr3_length: 14
v_call: TRBV6-1
cdr3_aa: CASRVGTGTYEQYF

j_call: TRBJ1-4
cdr3_length: 18
v_call: TRBV28
cdr3_aa: CASSLGGRGKKNNEKLFF

j_call: TRBJ2-7
cdr3_length: 12
v_call: TRBV30
cdr3_aa: CASVSGIYEQYF

j_call: TRBJ2-5
cdr3_length: 15
v_call: TRBV28
cdr3_aa: CASSLSGSGVETQYF

j_call: TRBJ1-5
cdr3_length: 14
v_call: TRBV12-3/TRBV12-4
cdr3_aa: CASSLTGTGQPQHF

j_call: TRBJ2-7
cdr3_length: 12
v_call: TRBV20-1
cdr3_aa: CSARSDRYEQYF

j_call: TRBJ1-5
cdr3_length: 15
v_call: TRBV7-2
cdr3_aa: CASDNGQGPNQPQHF

j_call: TRBJ1-6
cdr3_length: 15
v_call: TRBV6-1
cdr3_aa: CASSDREGSNSPLHF